One and the same sample provided the 27 T cell receptor beta chains below, sequenced in a study of blood T cell repertoires in COVID-19. The method was immunoSEQ multiplex PCR; TCRdb's version includes in-frame clones alone and lacks a portion of them. This repertoire shows 360,000 or so clones, approximately 89% found once; its top ten account for about 1.7%. The specimen sequenced was PBMCs or T cells enriched from blood (not recorded which). The receptors come from a woman in her 30s who had recovered from COVID-19.

V gene TRBV28 combines with J gene TRBJ1-2, with 9 bases matching TRBD1. Trimming cost V 8 bases and J 4 bases; bases outside gene matches: 5. CDR3 length equals 13 residues. Germline-derived CDR1 and CDR2 are MDHEN and SYDVKM. The CDR3 is CASAPGQGYGYTF. DNA of the CDR3: TGTGCCAGCGCCCCGGGACAGGGCTATGGCTACACCTTC.

The chain has TRBV5-1 and TRBJ1-1; weak D call: TRBD1 (5 bases). Trimming removed 1 base from V and 6 bases from J, with 16 bases in between. There are 15 residues in the CDR3. Per the germline V gene, CDR1 is SGHRS and CDR2 is YFSETQ. This chain's CDR3 is CASSLTGTMASEAFF. The CDR3 region has the DNA TGCGCCAGCAGCTTGACCGGGACTATGGCCTCTGAAGCTTTCTTT.

The chain has TRBV12-5 and TRBJ1-5; D unclear. The V and J ends lost 7 bases and 9 bases respectively, with 10 bases between them. This CDR3 has 11 residues. The V gene's germline CDR1 is LGHNT and CDR2 FRNRAP. The DNA for the CDR3 is TGTGCTAGTGCCGCGGTGGGGCCCCAGCATTTT. Translation gives CASAAVGPQHF.

This rearrangement joins TRBV5-6 to TRBJ1-5, with D unclear. Trimming shortened V by 3 bases and J by 5 bases, and 12 bases separated the two germline ends. This CDR3 spans 14 amino acids. Germline CDR1 reads SGHDT; CDR2 reads YYEEEE. The CDR3 here is CASSSYREDQPQHF. The CDR3 nucleotides are TGTGCCAGCAGCTCCTACCGGGAGGATCAGCCCCAGCATTTT.

V and J are TRBV24-1 and TRBJ2-3; TRBD1 might be the D (8 bases). V dropped 6 bases and J dropped 1 base, with 10 bases sitting between them. The CDR3 extends over 14 amino acids. Germline V gene lookup returns CDR1 KGHDR and CDR2 SFDVKD. CDR3 loop: CATSTGGGTDTQYF. The CDR3 region has the DNA TGTGCCACCAGTACAGGGGGGGGCACAGATACGCAGTATTTT.

Turning to this clone: One end of the junction varies from germline; a read error may be responsible. This chain connects TRBV9 to TRBJ1-2; the D gene is possibly TRBD1 (5 bases). The CDR3 covers 10 residues. CDR1 and CDR2 (germline): SGDLS, YYNGEE. CDR3 in amino acids: CASSPNPGAF. CDR3 DNA: TGTGCCAGCAGCCCTAATCCGGGGGCCTTC.

This clone has only one observation. The chain carries TRBV28 and TRBJ2-1; the match to TRBD2 covers 13 bases. The CDR3 contains 17 residues. V trimming: 1 base; J trimming: 7 bases; junction bases outside the gene matches: 7. Germline lookup yields CDR1 MDHEN and CDR2 SYDVKM. The CDR3 loop is CASSLFRTSGRGNEQFF. DNA for the CDR3: TGTGCCAGCAGTTTATTCCGAACTAGCGGGAGGGGTAATGAGCAGTTCTTC.

This chain connects TRBV27 to TRBJ1-2, with 7 bases aligning to TRBD1. There are 15 residues in the CDR3. Per germline, CDR1 MNHEY and CDR2 SMNVEV (reference sequence). The junction had 8 bases not matched to a gene; V was cut back by 5 bases and J by 2 bases. The CDR3 sequence is CASSHFRTGNYGYTF. The DNA of the CDR3 is TGTGCCAGCAGTCATTTCCGGACAGGCAACTATGGCTACACCTTC.

CDR3 sequence: CASSQEDYGTAIHNEQFF. DNA for the CDR3: TGCGCCAGCAGCCAAGAAGATTACGGGACAGCAATACACAATGAGCAGTTCTTC. The chain carries TRBV4-1 and TRBJ2-1; TRBD1 matches at 7 bases. The CDR3 length is 18 residues. The junction had 13 bases not matched to a gene; V was cut back by 0 bases and J by 5 bases. Per germline, CDR1 MGHRA and CDR2 YSYEKL.

The CDR3 nucleotides are TGCGCCAGCAGCTCTGGTAGCGGGCAAGAGACCCAGTACTTC. This gives the protein CASSSGSGQETQYF. The rearrangement joins TRBV5-1 to TRBJ2-5, with 7 bases lining up with TRBD2. The CDR3 extends over 14 amino acids. The J segment lost 2 bases and the V segment lost 3 bases, leaving 4 bases of the junction unmatched. CDR1 and CDR2 (germline): SGHRS, YFSETQ.

The chain combines TRBV28 with TRBJ1-5; weak D call: TRBD1 (5 bases). The CDR3 has 17 amino acids. Trimming pared 7 bases from V and 5 bases from J, leaving 24 bases between. Germline V gives CDR1 MDHEN, CDR2 SYDVKM. In nucleotides, the CDR3 is TGTGCCAGCACCTCTCAAGGGGAGGGGTTTCGGGATCAGCCCCAGCATTTT. Translating it yields CASTSQGEGFRDQPQHF.

The J gene is TRBJ1-2, the V gene TRBV6-5; the D gene is possibly TRBD1 (5 bases). This CDR3 has 14 residues. From germline, CDR1 is MNHEY and CDR2 SVGAGI. Deletions cut 7 bases from V and 7 bases from J, with 19 bases between. The CDR3 loop reads CASKQDVPWGGYTF. Written as DNA, the CDR3 is TGTGCCAGCAAACAGGATGTCCCCTGGGGTGGCTACACCTTC.

The chain carries TRBV19 and TRBJ1-6, with 7 bases identical to TRBD1. The germline V gene has CDR1 LNHDA and CDR2 SQIVND (reference sequence). With V trimmed by 2 bases and J by 7 bases, 5 bases remained unmatched. The CDR3 spans 15 residues. The CDR3 sequence is CASSILRDRNSPLHF. The CDR3 bases are TGTGCCAGTAGTATATTAAGGGACAGAAATTCACCCCTCCACTTT. Drawing the rest from reference TRBV19 and TRBJ1-6, the complete variable domain is DGGITQSPKYLFRKEGQNVTLSCEQNLNHDAMYWYRQDPGQGLRLIYYSQIVNDFQKGDIAEGYSVSREKKESFPLTVTSAQKNPTAFYLCASSILRDRNSPLHFGNGTRLTVT.

The chain recombines TRBV6-2 or TRBV6-3 with TRBJ2-5; D not certain. The CDR3 runs to 13 residues. CDR1 and CDR2 from the germline V gene are MNHEY and SVGEGT. Deletions cut 2 bases from V and 4 bases from J, with 8 bases between. The CDR3 nucleotides read TGTGCCAGCAGTTACGCAGGTAGAGAGACCCAGTACTTC. Protein sequence: CASSYAGRETQYF.

V usage is TRBV5-4 and J usage is TRBJ2-1, with TRBD1 matching 9 bases. The V and J ends lost 3 bases and 7 bases, in that order; junction bases with no gene match: 5. Germline V gene lookup returns CDR1 SGHNT and CDR2 YYREEE (reference sequence). This CDR3 comprises 14 residues. The CDR3 DNA is TGTGCCAGCAGCTCGGGACAGGGTCGAAATGAGCAGTTCTTC. Its protein product is CASSSGQGRNEQFF.

This clone was recorded once. This chain joins TRBV6-1 and TRBJ2-7; D is unresolved. V was shortened by 0 bases and J by 4 bases, with 10 bases between the two germline ends. CDR1 is MNHNS and CDR2 is SASEGT in the germline V gene. CDR3 length: 14 residues. CDR3 residues: CASSEAVFSYEQYF. CDR3 coding DNA: TGTGCCAGCAGTGAAGCCGTCTTCTCTTACGAGCAGTACTTC.

V is TRBV30 and J is TRBJ1-1, with no clear D. The CDR3 has 11 amino acids. V lost 7 bases to trimming and J lost 5 bases, with 11 bases between them. CDR1 is GTSNPN, CDR2 SVGIG, per germline (reference sequence). The CDR3 here is CASRGGTEAFF. In nucleotides, the CDR3 is TGTGCCTCTCGAGGTGGAACTGAAGCTTTCTTT. Looking up the rest from reference TRBV30 and TRBJ1-1 gives the full variable domain: SQTIHQWPATLVQPVGSPLSLECTVEGTSNPNLYWYRQAAGRGLQLLFYSVGIGQISSEVPQNLSASRPQDRQFILSSKKLLLSDSGFYLCASRGGTEAFFGQGTRLTVV.

The J gene is TRBJ2-4, the V gene TRBV25-1, with TRBD1 matching 7 bases. The CDR3 consists of 16 residues. V gave up 3 bases and J gave up 0 bases; unmatched junction bases: 5. In germline, CDR1 is MGHDK, CDR2 SYGVNS. The CDR3 is CASSDPGQSAKNIQYF. The CDR3 DNA is TGTGCCAGCAGTGATCCGGGACAGTCAGCCAAAAACATTCAGTACTTC.

The chain couples TRBV18 to TRBJ2-3; 11 nucleotides line up with TRBD2. The junction had 3 bases not matched to a gene; V was cut back by 3 bases and J by 4 bases. The CDR3 totals 15 residues. CDR1 and CDR2 (germline): KGHSH, LQKENI. The chain's CDR3 is CASSPTSGGADTQYF. For the CDR3, the DNA is TGTGCCAGCTCACCCACTAGCGGGGGCGCAGATACGCAGTATTTT.

The V gene is TRBV2, the J gene TRBJ1-1; no reliable D call. Per the germline V gene, CDR1 is SNHLY and CDR2 is FYNNEI. V lost 7 bases and J lost 0, with 9 bases in between. CDR3 length equals 13 residues. CDR3 amino acids: CASKRGMNTEAFF. Written as DNA, the CDR3 is TGTGCCAGCAAGCGGGGTATGAACACTGAAGCTTTCTTT.

The chain employs TRBV9 and TRBJ2-5; 10 nucleotides agree with TRBD2. CDR1 is SGDLS, CDR2 YYNGEE, per germline. The CDR3 length is 16 residues. Trimming removed 1 base from V and 3 bases from J; junction bases left unmatched: 6. The CDR3 region has the DNA TGTGCCAGCAGCGTACGAGGACTAGCGGCAGAAGAGACCCAGTACTTC. Residues: CASSVRGLAAEETQYF.

This clone was counted between two and nine times. The V call is TRBV4-3, the J call TRBJ1-6; TRBD1 might be the D (5 bases). CDR1 and CDR2 (germline): LGHNA, YSLEER. Trimming left V 0 bases short and J 8 bases short, with 14 bases between. CDR3 length: 16 amino acids. The CDR3 nucleotides read TGCGCCAGCAGCCAAGAGAGCCAGACCAGGGATTCACCCCTCCACTTT. Translated: CASSQESQTRDSPLHF.

J is TRBJ1-2 and V is TRBV4-3, with D possibly being TRBD1 (5 bases). Trimming shortened V by 0 bases and J by 9 bases, and 11 bases separated the two germline ends. CDR3 length: 13 amino acids. Germline lookup yields CDR1 LGHNA and CDR2 YSLEER. CDR3 region: CASSQDGTGSYTF. The CDR3 DNA follows: TGCGCCAGCAGCCAAGATGGCACAGGCAGCTACACCTTC.

The chain uses TRBV9 and TRBJ2-5; D might be TRBD1 (5 bases). CDR1 SGDLS and CDR2 YYNGEE come from the germline V gene. V gave up 3 bases and J gave up 7 bases, with 16 bases separating them. The length of the CDR3 is 14 residues. The CDR3, as DNA: TGTGCCAGCAGCGGAAGCGTTCCAAGGGGGACCCAGTACTTC. Protein: CASSGSVPRGTQYF.

This clone showed up many times. V is TRBV6-1 and J is TRBJ1-1, with D uncertain. The V and J ends lost 3 bases and 5 bases respectively, with 13 bases between them. The CDR3 contains 14 residues. Germline loops: CDR1 MNHNS, CDR2 SASEGT. CDR3 loop: CASSDTWRYTEAFF. DNA for the CDR3: TGTGCCAGCAGTGATACCTGGCGGTATACTGAAGCTTTCTTT.

DNA for the CDR3: TGTGCCATCAGTGAGTCGGGGCAGGGGGCTGTGGTATCTGGCTACACCTTC. Residues: CAISESGQGAVVSGYTF. The chain has TRBV10-3 and TRBJ1-2; 8 bases match TRBD1. CDR3 size: 17 residues. From germline, CDR1 is ENHRY and CDR2 SYGVKD. With 0 bases clipped from V and 7 bases from J, the junction kept 13 bases outside the gene matches.

The chain employs TRBV9 and TRBJ1-6; maybe TRBD1 (6 bases). Trimming shortened V by 3 bases and J by 6 bases, and 10 bases separated the two germline ends. Germline CDR1 is SGDLS and CDR2 is YYNGEE. This CDR3 region has 14 residues. CDR3 sequence (DNA): TGTGCCAGCAGCGGAAGGACAGTTAATTCACCCCTCCACTTT. It encodes CASSGRTVNSPLHF.